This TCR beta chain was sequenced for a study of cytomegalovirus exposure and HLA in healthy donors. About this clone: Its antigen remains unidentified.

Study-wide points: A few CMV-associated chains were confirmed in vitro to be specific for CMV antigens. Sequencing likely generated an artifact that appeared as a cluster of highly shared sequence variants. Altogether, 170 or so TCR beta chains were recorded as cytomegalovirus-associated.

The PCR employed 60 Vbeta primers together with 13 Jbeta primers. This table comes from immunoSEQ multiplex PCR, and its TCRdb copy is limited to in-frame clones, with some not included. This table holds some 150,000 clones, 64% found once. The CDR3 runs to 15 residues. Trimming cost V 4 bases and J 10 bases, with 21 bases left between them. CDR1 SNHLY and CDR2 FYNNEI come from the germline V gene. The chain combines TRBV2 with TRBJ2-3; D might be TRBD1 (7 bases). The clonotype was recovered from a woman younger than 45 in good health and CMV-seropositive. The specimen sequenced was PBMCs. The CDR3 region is CASSGSGAGGFPQYF. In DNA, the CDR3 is TGTGCCAGCAGTGGTTCGGGGGCAGGGGGGTTTCCGCAGTATTTT.